Each of the 25 T cell receptor beta chains below was sequenced from the same sample in a study of CD8 T cells in Susac syndrome. When the RNA was reverse transcribed, random hexamers were used with an input of roughly 0.45 to 1 ug. TCRdb processed the immunoSEQ multiplex PCR reads anew with MiXCR; each CDR3 protein has one entry. The sample holds about 80,000 distinct CDR3 sequences; approximately 96% are singletons and the top ten take roughly 0.45%. Sequencing was done on a sample of CD8+ T cells from PBMCs. These TCRs come from a human donor with Susac syndrome.

This chain connects TRBV7-2 to TRBJ2-1, with 7 bases lining up with TRBD2. J gave up 0 bases and V 5 bases, and 7 bases lay outside the gene matches. Germline lookup yields CDR1 SGHTA and CDR2 FQGNSA. This CDR3 has 16 residues. The CDR3 bases are TGTGCCAGCAGCCCGCGGGGGAGGAGCTCCTACAATGAGCAGTTCTTC. This gives the protein CASSPRGRSSYNEQFF.

This clonotype was seen only a few times. The chain uses TRBV7-6 and TRBJ2-1; 10 bases fit TRBD1. This CDR3 comprises 13 residues. The germline gives CDR1 SGHVS, CDR2 FNYEAQ. The V and J ends lost 5 bases and 9 bases, in that order; junction bases with no gene match: 4. The CDR3 loop reads CASSIGTGVEQFF. In nucleotides, the CDR3 is TGTGCCAGCAGCATCGGGACAGGGGTTGAGCAGTTCTTC.

The rearrangement joins TRBV15 to TRBJ2-7; D tentatively fits TRBD1 or TRBD2 (5 bases each). The CDR3 covers 15 residues. Germline V CDR1 and CDR2: LNHNV, YYDKDF (reference sequence). V lost 3 bases, J lost 3 bases, and 15 bases lay in between. CDR3 region: CATSSPWGPNYEQYV. DNA for the CDR3: TGTGCCACCAGCAGCCCATGGGGACCAAACTACGAGCAGTACGTC.

The genes are TRBV5-8 and TRBJ2-7; 7 positions agree with TRBD2. Germline CDR1 is SGHTS and CDR2 is YDEGEE. The CDR3 length is 16 residues. The J segment lost 3 bases and the V segment lost 4 bases, leaving 13 bases of the junction unmatched. The CDR3 spells CASSPRWAGAIYEQYF. CDR3 sequence (DNA): TGTGCCAGCAGCCCCCGTTGGGCGGGAGCCATCTACGAGCAGTACTTC.

V usage is TRBV29-1 and J usage is TRBJ2-1; D uncertain. CDR3 length: 16 amino acids. CDR1 SQVTM and CDR2 ANQGSEA come from the germline V gene. V was clipped by 1 base and J by 3 bases, with 16 bases between them. CDR3 sequence (DNA): TGCAGCGTTGAAGGAGGAGCCAGAGCAAACTACAATGAGCAGTTCTTC. It yields the protein CSVEGGARANYNEQFF.

The chain couples TRBV27 to TRBJ2-1; D is perhaps TRBD2 (6 bases). This CDR3 is built from 15 residues. V lost 3 bases to trimming and J lost 4 bases, with 13 bases between them. Germline V gene lookup returns CDR1 MNHEY and CDR2 SMNVEV (reference sequence). The CDR3 region has the DNA TGTGCCAGCAGTTTGGAGGCGGGGACTTACAATGAGCAGTTCTTC. It is translated as CASSLEAGTYNEQFF.

The V call is TRBV20-1, the J call TRBJ2-7; TRBD2 matches at 10 bases. CDR3 length: 17 residues. Germline CDR1 reads DFQATT; CDR2 reads SNEGSKA (reference sequence). V lost 1 base to trimming and J lost 0 bases; unmatched junction nucleotides: 9. The CDR3 nucleotides read TGCAGTGCTAGAGGGGCTAGCGGGAGCCCCGACTCCTACGAGCAGTACTTC. Amino acids: CSARGASGSPDSYEQYF.

The gene calls are TRBV9 and TRBJ2-7; possible D gene TRBD2, 6 bases. Trimming stripped 2 bases from V and 2 bases from J, with 14 bases between. Germline V gene data show CDR1 as SGDLS and CDR2 as YYNGEE. CDR3 size: 15 residues. CDR3 loop: CASSVSRDSAYEQYV. The CDR3 DNA follows: TGTGCCAGCAGCGTTTCGAGGGACTCAGCCTACGAGCAGTACGTC.

The V and J genes are TRBV4-1 and TRBJ2-1, with D uncertain. Deletions cut 3 bases from V and 8 bases from J, with 11 bases between. CDR1 MGHRA and CDR2 YSYEKL come from the germline V gene. The CDR3 has 13 amino acids. CDR3 residues: CASSQALYDEQFF. CDR3 bases: TGCGCCAGCAGCCAGGCTCTGTATGATGAGCAGTTCTTC.

The chain couples TRBV9 to TRBJ2-1; D could derive from TRBD1 or TRBD2 (6 bases each). This CDR3 region has 14 residues. Germline V lookup: CDR1 SGDLS, CDR2 YYNGEE. The V and J ends lost 1 base and 5 bases respectively, with 10 bases between them. In nucleotides, the CDR3 is TGTGCCAGCAGCGTATCGGGGGCCCACAATGAGCAGTTCTTC. Translating it yields CASSVSGAHNEQFF.

Only one count was recorded for this clonotype. The V call is TRBV6-5, the J call TRBJ2-1, with TRBD2 as a possible D gene (6 bases). CDR3 size: 15 residues. Germline V CDR1 and CDR2: MNHEY, SVGAGI. The V end lost 8 bases, the J end lost 0 bases, and 14 bases lay between the germline ends. The CDR3 reads CASRLVGSSYNEQFF. In DNA form, the CDR3 reads TGTGCCAGCCGCCTGGTCGGGAGCTCCTACAATGAGCAGTTCTTC.

The rearrangement links TRBV20-1 to TRBJ2-5; either TRBD1 or TRBD2 may fit D (6 bases each). Germline assignment: CDR1 DFQATT and CDR2 SNEGSKA (reference sequence). CDR3 length: 13 amino acids. DNA of the CDR3: TGCAGGCCAAGAGGGGGGCTCGGTGAGACCCAGTACTTC. It encodes CRPRGGLGETQYF.

This clonotype came up once. The chain has TRBV5-1 and TRBJ2-5, with TRBD1 identical over 7 bases. CDR1 SGHRS and CDR2 YFSETQ come from the germline V gene. The ends lost 5 bases at V and 5 bases at J; junction bases unmatched: 9. This CDR3 has 14 amino acids. CDR3 loop: CASSLFTGVETQYF. The CDR3 DNA reads TGCGCCAGCAGTCTATTCACAGGGGTGGAGACCCAGTACTTC.

This chain uses TRBV5-6 with TRBJ2-5; a weak D match, TRBD1 (6 bases). In germline, CDR1 is SGHDT, CDR2 YYEEEE. Trimming removed 1 base at V and 5 bases at J, with 21 bases between. The CDR3 has 17 amino acids. CDR3 nucleotides: TGTGCCAGCAGCTTGTGGGGTCTTTTTGCAGGGGTCGAGACCCAGTACTTC. Its translation is CASSLWGLFAGVETQYF.

This clonotype appeared a single time. The genes are TRBV20-1 and TRBJ2-1, with 7 positions matching TRBD2. The CDR3 is 14 residues long. In germline, CDR1 is DFQATT, CDR2 SNEGSKA (reference sequence). The J segment lost 3 bases and the V segment lost 5 bases, leaving 7 bases of the junction unmatched. CDR3: CSAPRGEIYNEQFF. The CDR3 DNA follows: TGCAGTGCTCCACGGGGGGAAATCTACAATGAGCAGTTCTTC.

V gene TRBV29-1 combines with J gene TRBJ2-6, with D uncertain. The V end lost 7 bases, the J end lost 0 bases, and 10 bases lay between the germline ends. This CDR3 region has 14 residues. Germline CDR1 SQVTM, CDR2 ANQGSEA. For the CDR3, the DNA is TGCAGCGCCTCACAGTCCTCTGGGGCCAACGTCCTGACTTTC. The encoded protein is CSASQSSGANVLTF.

The V gene is TRBV15, the J gene TRBJ1-1; perhaps TRBD1 as D (6 bases). This CDR3 comprises 16 residues. The germline gives CDR1 LNHNV, CDR2 YYDKDF (reference sequence). The V gene lost 0 bases and the J gene lost 0 bases, with 11 bases spanning the gap. DNA for the CDR3: TGTGCCACCAGCAGAGATTTCGGACAGTTGAACACTGAAGCTTTCTTT. This sequence encodes CATSRDFGQLNTEAFF.

The rearrangement joins TRBV6-2 or TRBV6-3 to TRBJ2-1; 11 bases fit TRBD2. CDR3 size: 15 residues. V shed 2 bases, J shed 8 bases, and the junction held 5 bases outside the gene matches. Germline CDR1 and CDR2: MNHEY and SVGEGT. The CDR3 coding sequence is TGTGCCAGCAGTTACCCGGCTAGCGGGAGGCATGAGCAGTTCTTC. This gives the protein CASSYPASGRHEQFF.

This clonotype occurred once. The chain combines TRBV7-2 with TRBJ2-7; 11 bases map to TRBD2. With V trimmed by 0 bases and J by 2 bases, 9 bases remained unmatched. CDR3 length equals 18 residues. Per germline, CDR1 SGHTA and CDR2 FQGNSA. DNA for the CDR3: TGTGCCAGCAGCTTAGCGGGGCCACTAGCGGGGGTCACCTACGAGCAGTACGTC. Translating gives CASSLAGPLAGVTYEQYV.

CDR3 nucleotide sequence: TGCAGCGGGGGGTCCAAAAACATTCAGTACTTC. It encodes CSGGSKNIQYF. The chain couples TRBV29-1 to TRBJ2-4; D may match TRBD1 or TRBD2 (5 bases each). The length of the CDR3 is 11 residues. Germline V lookup: CDR1 SQVTM, CDR2 ANQGSEA. V gave up 7 bases and J gave up 2 bases, with 6 bases separating them.

The J gene is TRBJ2-2, the V gene TRBV5-6; TRBD1 aligns across 9 bases. CDR1 is SGHDT and CDR2 is YYEEEE in the germline V gene. There are 16 residues in the CDR3. V gave up 4 bases and J gave up 3 bases; unmatched junction bases: 7. Written as DNA, the CDR3 is TGTGCCAGCAGCCTCGAGGGACAGGGTTACACCGGGGAGCTGTTTTTT. Amino acid sequence: CASSLEGQGYTGELFF.

The chain employs TRBV4-3 and TRBJ2-7; D ambiguous. The germline V gene encodes CDR1 LGHNA and CDR2 YSLEER. Trimming pared 6 bases from V and 6 bases from J, leaving 21 bases between. The CDR3 is made up of 15 amino acids. The CDR3 sequence is CASSTVRVADGEQYF. The CDR3 DNA is TGCGCCAGCAGTACTGTACGGGTTGCGGATGGCGAGCAGTACTTC.

The chain is built from TRBV5-1 and TRBJ1-1; no reliable D call. The V end lost 2 bases, the J end lost 8 bases, and 10 bases lay between the germline ends. The CDR3 length is 12 residues. CDR1 and CDR2 from the germline V gene are SGHRS and YFSETQ. The CDR3 here is CASSLTDDEAFF. As DNA, the CDR3 is TGCGCCAGCAGCTTAACAGATGACGAAGCTTTCTTT.

The V and J genes are TRBV28 and TRBJ1-5; 8 bases map to TRBD1. V shed 6 bases and J 4 bases; nucleotides not matched to a gene: 8. Per germline, CDR1 MDHEN and CDR2 SYDVKM. The CDR3 extends over 15 amino acids. This chain's CDR3 is CASSHGQGLNQPQHF. The CDR3 DNA is TGTGCCAGCAGCCACGGACAGGGATTGAATCAGCCCCAGCATTTT.

This rearrangement joins TRBV12-3 or TRBV12-4 to TRBJ2-5; no firm D call. This CDR3 spans 14 amino acids. V gave up 4 bases and J gave up 3 bases, with 12 bases separating them. CDR3 loop: CASSSLGKKETQYF. The CDR3, as DNA: TGTGCCAGCAGTTCCCTTGGGAAGAAAGAGACCCAGTACTTC.